The 23 T cell receptor beta chains below were found in one sample sequenced in a study of cytomegalovirus exposure and HLA in healthy donors. The repertoire was sequenced with immunoSEQ multiplex PCR; TCRdb's copy has only in-frame clones and lacks some. This sample has about 190,000 clones, with about 82% found just once. The specimen sequenced was PBMCs. The receptors were sampled from a young woman in good health and CMV-seronegative.

The rearrangement joins TRBV6-1 to TRBJ1-6, with 10 nucleotides matching TRBD1. Germline CDR1 is MNHNS and CDR2 is SASEGT. With V trimmed by 5 bases and J by 9 bases, 7 bases remained unmatched. The CDR3 has 15 amino acids. CDR3 amino acids: CASSRSRDRGSPLHF. The CDR3 DNA is TGTGCCAGCAGTCGAAGCAGGGACAGGGGTTCACCCCTCCACTTT.

This rearrangement joins TRBV5-4 to TRBJ1-2; 9 bases align to TRBD1. Germline trimming cut 3 bases from V and 4 bases from J; bases unmatched to any gene: 19. Germline-derived CDR1 and CDR2 are SGHNT and YYREEE (reference sequence). This CDR3 spans 19 amino acids. The CDR3 sequence is CASSSLVWDRVLGGYGYTF. As DNA, the CDR3 is TGTGCCAGCAGCTCCTTAGTGTGGGACAGGGTTCTCGGCGGCTATGGCTACACCTTC.

The chain links TRBV7-9 to TRBJ1-3; 7 bases agree with TRBD1. The CDR3 extends over 16 amino acids. From germline, CDR1 is SEHNR and CDR2 FQNEAQ (reference sequence). Trimming at V came to 0 bases and at J to 0 bases, leaving 2 bases not matched to a gene. The CDR3 nucleotides are TGTGCCAGCAGCTTAGCGGGACAGTTCTCTGGAAACACCATATATTTT. It specifies CASSLAGQFSGNTIYF.

The V gene is TRBV6-4, the J gene TRBJ2-3, with 14 bases that match TRBD2. V was clipped by 0 bases and J by 10 bases; unmatched bases: 9. CDR3 length: 17 amino acids. From germline, CDR1 is MRHNA and CDR2 SNTAGT. DNA of the CDR3: TGTGCCAGCAGTGACTCGGGACTAGCGGGGGACCTGCGGGCGCAGTATTTT. Translating gives CASSDSGLAGDLRAQYF.

The CDR3 nucleotides read TGTGCCAGCAGTGAACGGACTAAAGAGACCCAGTACTTC. This translates into CASSERTKETQYF. The V call is TRBV2, the J call TRBJ2-5; D is perhaps TRBD2 (6 bases). Germline V gene data show CDR1 as SNHLY and CDR2 as FYNNEI. There are 13 residues in the CDR3. Trimming left V 2 bases short and J 3 bases short, with 7 bases between.

The genes are TRBV6-5 and TRBJ2-7, with TRBD2 matching over 7 bases. Trimming at V came to 5 bases and at J to 4 bases, leaving 5 bases not matched to a gene. Germline values: CDR1 MNHEY, CDR2 SVGAGI. The CDR3 loop spans 13 amino acids. The CDR3 DNA reads as TGTGCCAGCAGTCCCGCGGGAGCGTACGAGCAGTACTTC. It encodes CASSPAGAYEQYF.

The chain recombines TRBV10-1 with TRBJ1-2; 8 bases fit TRBD1. V gave up 2 bases and J gave up 5 bases; unmatched junction bases: 16. The germline V gene encodes CDR1 WNHNN and CDR2 SYGVQD (reference sequence). The CDR3 totals 18 residues. The CDR3 DNA is TGCGCCAGCAGTGAGCCGAAGGGACAGGCGGCTGAACTTTATGGCTACACCTTC. This codes for CASSEPKGQAAELYGYTF.

As DNA, the CDR3 is TGTGCCAGCAGCGCCAGATTTAGCGGGGGGTCTGTGGATACGCAGTATTTT. It codes for CASSARFSGGSVDTQYF. The V and J genes are TRBV11-3 and TRBJ2-3, with TRBD2 matching over 10 bases. V was pared by 5 bases and J by 6 bases, with 14 bases of the junction left unmatched. The length of the CDR3 is 17 residues. Germline CDR1 and CDR2: SGHNT and YENEEA.

The chain employs TRBV19 and TRBJ1-1; D perhaps matches TRBD1 (6 bases). The length of the CDR3 is 13 residues. The V end was cut by 4 bases, the J end by 5 bases, with 11 bases between. The germline CDR1 and CDR2 sequences are LNHDA and SQIVND (reference sequence). As DNA, the CDR3 is TGTGCCAGTAGTACAAACAGGGATACTGAAGCTTTCTTT. This codes for CASSTNRDTEAFF.

This chain connects TRBV10-3 to TRBJ1-1; no firm D call. V was pared by 8 bases and J by 0 bases, with 10 bases between. The CDR3 has 13 residues. The germline V gene encodes CDR1 ENHRY and CDR2 SYGVKD. DNA of the CDR3: TGTGCCATCCAGGAGGGTTTGAACACTGAAGCTTTCTTT. Translation: CAIQEGLNTEAFF.

This rearrangement joins TRBV4-1 to TRBJ2-2; D is uncertain. Germline V lookup: CDR1 MGHRA, CDR2 YSYEKL. V was shortened by 4 bases and J by 3 bases, with 9 bases between the two germline ends. The CDR3 has 14 residues. The CDR3 DNA reads TGCGCCAGCAGCCTTCAGCGCGACACCGGGGAGCTGTTTTTT. Its protein product is CASSLQRDTGELFF.

This chain uses TRBV6-1 with TRBJ1-2, with D tentatively TRBD1 (5 bases). Trimming shortened V by 6 bases and J by 3 bases, and 17 bases separated the two germline ends. The CDR3 consists of 15 residues. CDR1 is MNHNS and CDR2 is SASEGT in the germline V gene. The chain's CDR3 is CASSKGRVADYGYTF. CDR3 nucleotide sequence: TGTGCCAGCAGCAAGGGCAGGGTGGCGGACTATGGCTACACCTTC.

This rearrangement joins TRBV5-4 to TRBJ2-7; 13 positions agree with TRBD2. Trimming at V came to 4 bases and at J to 4 bases, leaving 5 bases not matched to a gene. The CDR3 covers 15 residues. Germline loops: CDR1 SGHNT, CDR2 YYREEE (reference sequence). As DNA, the CDR3 is TGTGCCAGCAGCCTAGGACTAGCGGGGGAATACGAGCAGTACTTC. Protein: CASSLGLAGEYEQYF.

CDR3 sequence reads: CAWAGTDSNQPQHF. In DNA form, the CDR3 reads TGTGCCTGGGCGGGGACAGATAGCAATCAGCCCCAGCATTTT. This chain joins TRBV30 and TRBJ1-5; 7 bases align to TRBD1. The CDR3 runs to 14 residues. The germline gives CDR1 GTSNPN, CDR2 SVGIG (reference sequence). V gave up 5 bases and J gave up 0 bases; unmatched junction bases: 4.

This chain joins TRBV27 and TRBJ1-1; 9 positions match TRBD1. The CDR3 has 14 residues. CDR1 is MNHEY and CDR2 is SMNVEV in the germline V gene (reference sequence). V lost 1 base and J lost 5; bases outside the gene matches: 2. Here the CDR3 reads CASSLWDRATEAFF. The CDR3 DNA reads as TGTGCCAGCAGTTTATGGGACAGGGCTACTGAAGCTTTCTTT.

The rearrangement joins TRBV5-4 to TRBJ2-3, with a weak D call TRBD2 (6 bases). V lost 8 bases and J lost 4, with 11 bases in between. Per germline, CDR1 SGHNT and CDR2 YYREEE (reference sequence). The CDR3 consists of 12 residues. The CDR3 bases are TGTGCCAGTGCGACTAGTGCAGATACGCAGTATTTT. This gives the protein CASATSADTQYF.

The rearrangement uses TRBV9 and TRBJ1-2; a weak D match, TRBD1 (5 bases). CDR3 length: 16 residues. Germline V gene sequence: CDR1 SGDLS, CDR2 YYNGEE. V lost 5 bases to trimming and J lost 4 bases, with 21 bases between them. The CDR3 reads CASSKDAGSSSYGYTF. CDR3 DNA: TGTGCCAGCAGTAAGGATGCAGGGTCCAGTAGCTATGGCTACACCTTC.

The chain recombines TRBV18 with TRBJ1-2; D ambiguous. CDR1 and CDR2 from the germline V gene are KGHSH and LQKENI. The CDR3 extends over 14 amino acids. V lost 2 bases, J lost 3 bases, and 10 bases lay in between. The CDR3 loop is CASSPGRRDYGYTF. The DNA for the CDR3 is TGTGCCAGCTCACCAGGGCGGAGGGACTATGGCTACACCTTC.

This chain links TRBV5-6 with TRBJ2-3, with D unresolved. Between the trimmed V and J ends, which lost 3 bases and 6 bases, there was a span of 5 bases. Germline V CDR1 and CDR2: SGHDT, YYEEEE. This CDR3 region has 11 residues. CDR3 amino acids: CASSSRDTQYF. Written as DNA, the CDR3 is TGTGCCAGCAGCTCGCGCGATACGCAGTATTTT.

About this clone: Additional DNA sequences in this sample encode the identical CDR3. V is TRBV6-1 and J is TRBJ1-5; D gene ambiguous. The CDR3 contains 15 residues. The V and J ends lost 3 bases and 0 bases respectively, with 9 bases between them. The V gene's germline CDR1 is MNHNS and CDR2 SASEGT. The CDR3, as DNA: TGTGCCAGCAGTGAGTTGCGAGATAGCAATCAGCCCCAGCATTTT. Translated, it gives CASSELRDSNQPQHF.

This chain uses TRBV6-5 with TRBJ2-7; 13 bases are shared with TRBD2. The CDR3 spans 15 residues. V lost 5 bases and J lost 4; bases outside the gene matches: 5. The germline V gene has CDR1 MNHEY and CDR2 SVGAGI. The CDR3 DNA is TGTGCCAGCAGTAGGGGACTAGCGGGATCATACGAGCAGTACTTC. Its translation: CASSRGLAGSYEQYF.

The rearrangement links TRBV18 to TRBJ2-7; weak D call: TRBD2 (6 bases). CDR1 and CDR2 (germline): KGHSH, LQKENI. V dropped 2 bases and J dropped 4 bases, with 18 bases sitting between them. This CDR3 contains 16 residues. The CDR3 is CASSPTAGLNIYEQYF. The CDR3 coding sequence is TGTGCCAGCTCACCAACTGCGGGACTCAATATTTACGAGCAGTACTTC.

The V and J genes are TRBV5-4 and TRBJ2-2; D might be TRBD2 (6 bases). The CDR3 contains 13 residues. V lost 8 bases and J 6 bases, leaving 14 bases between the germline ends. Germline V gene lookup returns CDR1 SGHNT and CDR2 YYREEE (reference sequence). CDR3 sequence: CASREEGAGELFF. CDR3 DNA: TGTGCCAGTAGGGAGGAAGGTGCCGGGGAGCTGTTTTTT.